The clone carrying this TCR beta chain was detected many times. Its antigen is undetermined. 5'RACE with 10-nucleotide random UMIs generated the cDNA. Each CDR3 protein is one row after TCRdb ran MiXCR on the 5' RACE reads. The sample has roughly 80,000 distinct CDR3 sequences, more than 5% seen once. This CDR3 comprises 16 residues. Trimming removed 4 bases from V and 1 base from J; junction bases left unmatched: 9. Per germline, CDR1 SGDLS and CDR2 YYNGEE. Time point given: longitudinal time-point 2. A total of 2 million PBMCs stored at -80 degrees C provided the unsorted libraries. The source of the sample is a study of neurological immune-mediated disorders. Regarding the study as a whole: Phylogenetic analysis grouped 18 of 34 multiple sclerosis patients' repertoires together, suggesting a possible repertoire signature.

The receptor was derived from a woman aged 60-75 years with multiple sclerosis. The sequenced material came from PBMCs. The genes are TRBV9 and TRBJ1-1, with 8 nucleotides matching TRBD1. The CDR3 DNA sequence: TGTGCCAGCAGCCCCTGGACAGGGACTTCGAACACTGAAGCTTTCTTT. This sequence encodes CASSPWTGTSNTEAFF.